This TCR beta chain was recovered during a study of blood T cell repertoires in COVID-19. At the level of the study: PBMCs, B-cell-depleted T cells, or T cells provided the cDNA or gDNA that made up the material.

This CDR3 contains 12 residues. The ends were cut back, 6 bases at V and 8 bases at J, with 10 bases in the middle. The germline V gene has CDR1 SNHLY and CDR2 FYNNEI. In the authors' workflow: Nucleated cell number was recorded as an estimate derived from reference gene primer amplification. Clones were read by immunoSEQ multiplex PCR, and TCRdb kept only the in-frame ones, dropping some. The V and J calls and clone size are taken from that table; D and trimming were inferred from the DNA. The data show more than 80,000 clones, over 80% seen once. V gene TRBV2 combines with J gene TRBJ1-4; D is unresolved. This TCR came from a woman at least 80 years old with active or convalescent COVID-19. Sequences were obtained from peripheral blood. The CDR3 DNA is TGTGCCAGCAGGGACTTGTTGGAAAAACTGTTTTTT. Protein sequence: CASRDLLEKLFF.